This T cell receptor beta chain is from a study of T-cell reconstitution after alpha-beta-depleted transplantation in children. CDR1 is SGHAT and CDR2 is FQNNGV in the germline V gene. V was cut by 3 bases and J by 5 bases, with 17 bases left in between. This CDR3 has 16 residues. Concerning this clonotype: Its antigen is unknown.

The TCRbeta library incorporated unique molecular identifiers. From the PCR reads, TCRdb called clonotypes with MiXCR, one entry per CDR3 protein. The repertoire holds about 580,000 distinct CDR3 sequences, with more than 20% as singletons. The study, taken as a whole, reports: Several hundred expanded graft clones reportedly supplied alpha-beta T cells about two months after transplant. Diversity of TCRbeta at day 60 was high in some patients, arising from surviving recipient T cells and thymic progenitors. Newly produced T cells mostly provided counts and TCRbeta diversity after one year, as hyperexpanded clones declined.

Specimen: PBMCs, mostly from graft donor cells, collected 360 days after TCRalphabeta/CD19-depleted stem cell transplant. The chain couples TRBV11-2 to TRBJ2-1; D is uncertain. The clonotype originates from a boy under three years old who had a stem cell transplant for acute myeloid leukemia, so the T cells may come from the graft donor. In DNA, the CDR3 is TGTGCCAGCAGCTTCCCTAGGAATGGAGTGCACAATGAGCAGTTCTTC. Its protein product is CASSFPRNGVHNEQFF.